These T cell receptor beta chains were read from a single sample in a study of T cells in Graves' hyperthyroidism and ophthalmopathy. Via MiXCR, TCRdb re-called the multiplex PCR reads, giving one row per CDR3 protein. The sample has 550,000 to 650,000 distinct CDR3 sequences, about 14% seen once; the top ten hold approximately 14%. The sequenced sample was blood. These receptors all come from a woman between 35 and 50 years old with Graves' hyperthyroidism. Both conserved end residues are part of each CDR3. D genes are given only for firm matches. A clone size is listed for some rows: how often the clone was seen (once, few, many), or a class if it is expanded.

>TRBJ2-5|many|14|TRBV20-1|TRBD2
TGCAGTGCCCCGACTAGCAGGGCAAGTGAGACCCAGTACTTC
CSAPTSRASETQYF
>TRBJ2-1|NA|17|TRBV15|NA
TGTGCCACCAGCCCCAGTTCCGAGGGAGGTACCACTGAAGAGCAGTTCTTC
CATSPSSEGGTTEEQFF
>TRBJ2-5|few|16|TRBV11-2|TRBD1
TGTGCCAGCAGCTTACTCAGGGACAGGGGAATGGAGACCCAGTACTTC
CASSLLRDRGMETQYF
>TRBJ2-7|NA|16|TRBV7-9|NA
TGTGCCAGCAGCTTATCGGGGGCGGAGAGCTCCTACGGGCAGTACTTC
CASSLSGAESSYGQYF
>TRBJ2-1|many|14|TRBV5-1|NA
TGCGCCAGCACCCGAGTCCAGGGGTCGAATGAGCAGTTCTTC
CASTRVQGSNEQFF
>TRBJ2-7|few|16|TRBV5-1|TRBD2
TGCGCCAGCAGCGCTGGACTAGCGGGGTCTTCCTACGAGCAGTACTTC
CASSAGLAGSSYEQYF
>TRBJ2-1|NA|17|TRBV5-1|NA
TGCGCCAGCAGCCCTGGCTCGGGGGCGGGAGTAAACAATGAGCAGTTCTTC
CASSPGSGAGVNNEQFF
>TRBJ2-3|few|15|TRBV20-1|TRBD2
TGCAGTGCCCCTGCGGCTAGCGGCTACACATATACGCAGTATTTT
CSAPAASGYTYTQYF
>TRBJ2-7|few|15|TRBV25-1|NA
TGTGCCAGCAGTGTGCGGGACGGTACATTTTACGAGCAGTACTTC
CASSVRDGTFYEQYF
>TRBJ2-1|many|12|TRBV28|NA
TGTGCCAGCAGATCGACAGGTCAGGAGCAGTTCTTC
CASRSTGQEQFF
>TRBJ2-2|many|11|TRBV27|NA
TGTGCCAGCAGTTTGATGAGGGAGCTGTTTTTT
CASSLMRELFF
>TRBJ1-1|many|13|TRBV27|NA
TGTGCCAGCAGTTTATCTGGGAGGGCTGAAGCTTTCTTT
CASSLSGRAEAFF
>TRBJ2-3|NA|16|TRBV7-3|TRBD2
TGTGCCAGCAGCTATACTCCGGGAGGCAACACAGATACGCAGTATTTT
CASSYTPGGNTDTQYF
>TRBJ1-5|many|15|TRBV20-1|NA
TGCAGTGCTAGAGAAGCCGGGTTAAGCAATCAGCCCCAGCATTTT
CSAREAGLSNQPQHF
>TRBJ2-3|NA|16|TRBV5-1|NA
TGCGCCAGCAGCTCGGGTGCAAGCGTTAGCACAGATACGCAGTATTTT
CASSSGASVSTDTQYF
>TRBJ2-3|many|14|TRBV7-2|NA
TGTGCCAGCAGCTTCAGGCTAGCCCCAGATACGCAGTATTTT
CASSFRLAPDTQYF
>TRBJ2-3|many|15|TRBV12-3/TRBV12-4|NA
TGTGCCAGCATGGGCGGATCTCCTCCCTACTATACGCAGTATTTT
CASMGGSPPYYTQYF
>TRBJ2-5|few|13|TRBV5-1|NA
TGCGCCAGCGCGGACAGTATCCAAGAGACCCAGTACTTC
CASADSIQETQYF
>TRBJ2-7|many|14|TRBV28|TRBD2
TGTGCCAGCAACTCGGGGGGGAGTTCCTACGAGCAGTACTTC
CASNSGGSSYEQYF
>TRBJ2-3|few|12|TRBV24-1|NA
TGTGCCACCTCTGACCTTGGTGGTACGCAGTATTTT
CATSDLGGTQYF
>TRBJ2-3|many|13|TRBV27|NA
TGTGCCAGCAGTAGCACGCGCACAGATACGCAGTATTTT
CASSSTRTDTQYF
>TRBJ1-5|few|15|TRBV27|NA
TGTGCCAGCAGTTTAATAGGATATAGCAATCAGCCCCAGCATTTT
CASSLIGYSNQPQHF
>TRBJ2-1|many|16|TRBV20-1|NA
TGCAGTGCTAGAGGGACAAGTCCGAGCTCCTACAATGAGCAGTTCTTC
CSARGTSPSSYNEQFF
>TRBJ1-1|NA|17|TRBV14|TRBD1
TGTGCCAGCAGCCAAGTAGGACAGGGGGCTTTTAACACTGAAGCTTTCTTT
CASSQVGQGAFNTEAFF
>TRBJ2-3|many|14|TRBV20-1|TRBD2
TGCAGTGCTCCACTCCTAGCGGGCACAGATACGCAGTATTTT
CSAPLLAGTDTQYF
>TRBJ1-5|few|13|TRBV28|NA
TGTGCCAGCAGTTTTTTTGGAAATCAGCCCCAGCATTTT
CASSFFGNQPQHF
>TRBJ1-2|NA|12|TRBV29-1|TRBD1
TGCAGCGGGGGACAGGGCTCTTATGGCTACACCTTC
CSGGQGSYGYTF
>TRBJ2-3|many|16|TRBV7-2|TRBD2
TGTGCCAGCAGCTCTGGACTAGCGGGATTCACAGATACGCAGTATTTT
CASSSGLAGFTDTQYF
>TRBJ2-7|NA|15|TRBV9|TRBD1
TGTGCCAGCAGCCCACCCGGGGACAGGGTCTACGAGCAGTACTTC
CASSPPGDRVYEQYF
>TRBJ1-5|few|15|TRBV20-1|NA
TGCAGTGCTAGCGTCAGTGCATATAGCAATCAGCCCCAGCATTTT
CSASVSAYSNQPQHF
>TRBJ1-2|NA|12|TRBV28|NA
TGTGCCACCGGACAGCCCGACTATGGCTACACCTTC
CATGQPDYGYTF
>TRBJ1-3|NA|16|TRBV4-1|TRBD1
TGCGCCAGCAGCCAAGAACAGGGGGTTAAGGGAAACACCATATATTTT
CASSQEQGVKGNTIYF
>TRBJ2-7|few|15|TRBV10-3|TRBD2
TGTGCCATCAGTGCCCTGCGGACTAGCGACTACGAGCAGTACTTC
CAISALRTSDYEQYF
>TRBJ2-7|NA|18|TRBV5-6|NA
TGTGCCAGCAGCCCAATACCGGGACACCCTCCTCGCCCCTACGAGCAGTACTTC
CASSPIPGHPPRPYEQYF
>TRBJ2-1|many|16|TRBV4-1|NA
TGCGCCAGCAGCCAAGATAGCGGTGGCTCCTACAATGAGCAGTTCTTC
CASSQDSGGSYNEQFF
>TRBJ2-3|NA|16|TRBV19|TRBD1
TGTGCCAGTAGCAAGACTAGGACAGGGGAGTTAAATACGCAGTATTTT
CASSKTRTGELNTQYF
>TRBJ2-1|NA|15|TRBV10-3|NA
TGTGCCATCAGTGACGGCAGGTACTCCTACAATGAGCAGTTCTTC
CAISDGRYSYNEQFF
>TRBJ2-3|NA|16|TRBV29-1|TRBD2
TGCAGCGTTGAAGCCTCGCCTAGCGGGAGTGGGGATACGCAGTATTTT
CSVEASPSGSGDTQYF
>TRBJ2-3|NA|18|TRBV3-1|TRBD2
TGTGCCAGCAGTCCCCTTGCGGGAGGGCCCCCTAGCACAGATACGCAGTATTTT
CASSPLAGGPPSTDTQYF
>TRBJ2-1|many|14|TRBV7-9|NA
TGTGCCAGCAGCCGGGACTCAGCCTACAATGAGCAGTTCTTC
CASSRDSAYNEQFF